Shown below are 21 T cell receptor beta chains from a single sample sequenced in a study of shared clonotypes between healthy human individuals. Naive CD8 cells comprised CD45RO-negative, CCR7-positively selected cells, excluding terminally differentiated effector memory CD45RA+ cells. Using immunoSEQ multiplex PCR, the repertoire was profiled, and TCRdb retains in-frame clones only, with some absent. In the table there are about 2.1 million clones, more than 85% of which are singletons. Sequencing was carried out using naive CD8+ T cells from PBMCs. The receptor source for this set is a man between 18 and 29 years old in good health. Some clones in this sample may be carry-over from other donors' samples.

The rearrangement joins TRBV9 to TRBJ1-5, with 8 bases that match TRBD1. CDR1 SGDLS and CDR2 YYNGEE come from the germline V gene. Losses at the gene ends were 5 bases for V and 4 bases for J; bases not matched to a gene: 5. This CDR3 has 14 residues. CDR3 loop: CASSQQGVNQPQHF. DNA of the CDR3: TGTGCCAGCAGTCAACAGGGGGTAAATCAGCCCCAGCATTTT.

V usage is TRBV7-7 and J usage is TRBJ2-5; 11 nucleotides match TRBD1. This CDR3 is built from 16 residues. The germline CDR1 and CDR2 sequences are SSHAT and FNYEAQ (reference sequence). The trim removed 1 base at V and 1 base at J, leaving 2 bases unmatched. In nucleotides, the CDR3 is TGTGCCAGCAGCTTAGTGGGGACAGGGGGCCAAGAGACCCAGTACTTC. This codes for CASSLVGTGGQETQYF.

This clone has just one count. The J gene is TRBJ2-3, the V gene TRBV14, with D perhaps matching TRBD2 (6 bases). CDR1 SGHDN and CDR2 FVKESK come from the germline V gene. V lost 5 bases and J 2 bases, leaving 17 bases between the germline ends. The CDR3 runs to 16 residues. Here the CDR3 DNA reads TGTGCCAGCAGCTTGGGACTTCGGGGGAACACAGATACGCAGTATTTT. Residues: CASSLGLRGNTDTQYF.

V and J are TRBV9 and TRBJ2-7; D is tentatively TRBD1 or TRBD2 (5 bases each). This CDR3 is 15 amino acids long. Trimming took off 4 bases at V and 4 bases at J, with 18 bases between the two ends. Germline-derived CDR1 and CDR2 are SGDLS and YYNGEE. CDR3 sequence reads: CASSPGAKGLYEQYF. CDR3 in DNA: TGTGCCAGCAGCCCCGGGGCTAAGGGGCTATACGAGCAGTACTTC.

This clone occurred once. V and J are TRBV9 and TRBJ1-3; D gene ambiguous. Trimming stripped 0 bases from V and 2 bases from J, with 9 bases between. Per germline, CDR1 SGDLS and CDR2 YYNGEE. The CDR3 has 15 amino acids. The CDR3: CASSVAGRAGNTIYF. The CDR3 bases are TGTGCCAGCAGCGTAGCTGGTAGGGCTGGAAACACCATATATTTT.

This clone turned up a few times. The CDR3 bases are TGTGCCAGCAGTTACGTTGCAACTAATGAAAAACTGTTTTTT. Translation gives CASSYVATNEKLFF. This chain joins TRBV6-6 and TRBJ1-4, with no clear D. CDR1 and CDR2 (germline): MNHNY, SVGAGI (reference sequence). V lost 2 bases, J lost 0 bases, and 4 bases lay in between. This CDR3 spans 14 amino acids.

CDR3: CASSFLARYQETQYF. CDR3 bases: TGTGCCAGCAGCTTCTTAGCGAGGTACCAAGAGACCCAGTACTTC. This chain links TRBV7-9 with TRBJ2-5, with D tentatively TRBD2 (5 bases). The V and J ends lost 3 bases and 0 bases respectively, with 11 bases between them. The CDR3 consists of 15 residues. Germline lookup yields CDR1 SEHNR and CDR2 FQNEAQ (reference sequence).

The chain employs TRBV6-6 and TRBJ2-1; a possible D gene is TRBD1 (5 bases). The germline V gene has CDR1 MNHNY and CDR2 SVGAGI (reference sequence). V was clipped by 0 bases and J by 9 bases, with 9 bases between them. The CDR3 runs 13 residues. Here the CDR3 reads CASSYSDKIEQFF. In DNA, the CDR3 is TGTGCCAGCAGTTACTCGGACAAGATTGAGCAGTTCTTC.

The chain is built from TRBV30 and TRBJ2-5; a possible D gene is TRBD1 (5 bases). TRBJ2-7 matches the DNA end more closely, so the J call is doubtful. This CDR3 has 14 amino acids. Germline CDR1 GTSNPN, CDR2 SVGIG (reference sequence). CDR3 nucleotide sequence: TGTGCCTGGAGAGCGTCTACAGGTAACTACGAGCAGTACTTC. Protein sequence: CAWRASTGNYEQYF.

V gene TRBV29-1 combines with J gene TRBJ2-7; TRBD2 matches at 13 bases. Unmatched junction bases numbered 11, after V lost 6 bases and J lost 6 bases. The germline V gene has CDR1 SQVTM and CDR2 ANQGSEA. There are 15 residues in the CDR3. The CDR3: CSVFGLAGAASEQYF. In nucleotides, the CDR3 is TGCAGCGTATTCGGACTAGCGGGAGCAGCCTCCGAGCAGTACTTC.

The chain recombines TRBV6-5 with TRBJ1-2; no reliable D call. The CDR3 loop spans 16 amino acids. The germline CDR1 and CDR2 sequences are MNHEY and SVGAGI. V dropped 0 bases and J dropped 6 bases, with 17 bases sitting between them. The chain's CDR3 is CASSYSRLGSRDGYTF. The CDR3, as DNA: TGTGCCAGCAGTTACTCGAGATTGGGGAGTAGGGATGGCTACACCTTC.

CDR3 protein: CASSSSATVGGLATDTQYF. The DNA for the CDR3 is TGTGCCAGCAGCTCTTCCGCCACAGTCGGGGGACTAGCGACAGATACGCAGTATTTT. J is TRBJ2-3 and V is TRBV7-9, with TRBD2 matching over 10 bases. CDR1 SEHNR and CDR2 FQNEAQ come from the germline V gene (reference sequence). There are 19 residues in the CDR3. Unmatched junction bases numbered 16, after V lost 4 bases and J lost 3 bases.

This chain links TRBV7-2 with TRBJ1-1, with a weak D call TRBD1 (5 bases). The CDR3 is made up of 15 amino acids. V lost 5 bases and J lost 1, with 14 bases in between. Germline CDR1 is SGHTA and CDR2 is FQGNSA. CDR3 DNA: TGTGCCAGCAGCCCGAGGATCGGACAGAACACTGAAGCTTTCTTT. It translates to CASSPRIGQNTEAFF.

The table lists this clone with a count of one. The chain's CDR3 is CASSLGGASAIQYF. In DNA, the CDR3 is TGTGCCAGCAGCTTAGGGGGGGCTTCGGCCATTCAGTACTTC. The J gene is TRBJ2-4, the V gene TRBV7-6, with D perhaps given as TRBD1 or TRBD2 (6 bases each). CDR1 and CDR2 (germline): SGHVS, FNYEAQ. V lost 1 base, J lost 9 bases, and 13 bases lay in between. This CDR3 contains 14 residues.

V is TRBV15 and J is TRBJ2-7; D not resolved. From germline, CDR1 is LNHNV and CDR2 YYDKDF (reference sequence). The length of the CDR3 is 14 residues. Trimming stripped 0 bases from V and 6 bases from J, with 12 bases between. The CDR3 region has the DNA TGTGCCACCAGCAGAGATGCGTCGACCCCCGAGCAGTACTTC. This translates into CATSRDASTPEQYF. The full variable domain, in which reference TRBV15 and TRBJ2-7 provide the parts outside the CDR3, is DAMVIQNPRYQVTQFGKPVTLSCSQTLNHNVMYWYQQKSSQAPKLLFHYYDKDFNNEADTPDNFQSRRPNTSFCFLDIRSPGLGDTAMYLCATSRDASTPEQYFGPGTRLTVT.

The V and J genes are TRBV15 and TRBJ2-1; 9 bases map to TRBD2. This CDR3 is built from 15 residues. From germline, CDR1 is LNHNV and CDR2 YYDKDF (reference sequence). V gave up 1 base and J gave up 6 bases; unmatched junction bases: 4. The CDR3 nucleotides are TGTGCCACCAGCAGAGTGACGGGACTAGCCAATGAGCAGTTCTTC. Translation gives CATSRVTGLANEQFF.

The gene calls are TRBV18 and TRBJ2-4; D not certain. The CDR3 spans 15 residues. V shed 2 bases and J shed 7 bases, with 15 bases lying between them. Looked up from germline, CDR1 is KGHSH and CDR2 is LQKENI. CDR3 in DNA: TGTGCCAGCTCACCAGACCCAGCTAGTAACAACATTCAGTACTTC. As protein: CASSPDPASNNIQYF.

The chain has TRBV6-5 and TRBJ2-7; TRBD1 or TRBD2 may be the D gene (5 bases each). V was cut by 2 bases and J by 7 bases, with 15 bases left in between. Germline-derived CDR1 and CDR2 are MNHEY and SVGAGI. The CDR3 has 14 amino acids. The CDR3 nucleotides are TGTGCCAGCAGTTACGGGCACGGGACGGTTGAGCAGTACTTC. Protein product: CASSYGHGTVEQYF.

The V call is TRBV28, the J call TRBJ2-7; D uncertain. V was trimmed by 3 bases and J by 6 bases, leaving 15 bases between them. Germline V gene data show CDR1 as MDHEN and CDR2 as SYDVKM. This CDR3 is built from 14 residues. CDR3 region: CASSFGWAIAEQYF. For the CDR3, the DNA is TGTGCCAGCAGTTTCGGATGGGCAATAGCCGAGCAGTACTTC.

J is TRBJ2-7 and V is TRBV5-8; D not certain. Germline values: CDR1 SGHTS, CDR2 YDEGEE. Trimming removed 4 bases at V and 0 bases at J, with 14 bases between. The CDR3 totals 15 residues. This chain's CDR3 is CASSEWARVSYEQYF. The CDR3, as DNA: TGTGCCAGCAGCGAATGGGCCCGCGTCTCCTACGAGCAGTACTTC.

J is TRBJ2-1 and V is TRBV21-1; the D call TRBD2 from the table was never checked on the DNA. TRBV21-1 is reported as a pseudogene. The CDR3 runs to 19 residues. DNA for the CDR3: TGTGCCAGCAGCCGGGGGACTAGCGGGAGGGAAGGGTCCTACAATGAGCAGTTCTTC. It translates to CASSRGTSGREGSYNEQFF.